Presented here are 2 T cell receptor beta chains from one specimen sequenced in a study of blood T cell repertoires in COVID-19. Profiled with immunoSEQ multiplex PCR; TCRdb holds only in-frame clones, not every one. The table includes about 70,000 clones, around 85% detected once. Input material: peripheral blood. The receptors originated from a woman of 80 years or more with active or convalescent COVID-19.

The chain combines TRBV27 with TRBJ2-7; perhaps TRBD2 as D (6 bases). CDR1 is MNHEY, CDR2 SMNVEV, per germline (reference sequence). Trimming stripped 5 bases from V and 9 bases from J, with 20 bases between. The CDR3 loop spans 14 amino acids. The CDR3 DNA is TGTGCCAGCAGTACCGGGGGACGGGGACTGGGGCAGTACTTC. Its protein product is CASSTGGRGLGQYF.

The CDR3 coding sequence is TGTGCCAGCAGCTTATCGCCAGGGAATTCGGACGAGCAGTACTTC. It encodes CASSLSPGNSDEQYF. The rearrangement joins TRBV7-2 to TRBJ2-7; a possible D gene is TRBD1 (5 bases). The V end lost 2 bases, the J end lost 5 bases, and 16 bases lay between the germline ends. The germline V gene has CDR1 SGHTA and CDR2 FQGNSA. The CDR3 has 15 amino acids. Full variable domain (missing parts from reference TRBV7-2 and TRBJ2-7): GAGVSQSPSNKVTEKGKDVELRCDPISGHTALYWYRQSLGQGLEFLIYFQGNSAPDKSGLPSDRFSAERTGGSVSTLTIQRTQQEDSAVYLCASSLSPGNSDEQYFGPGTRLTVT.